One sample yielded the 31 T cell receptor beta chains listed below, sequenced in a study of cytomegalovirus exposure and HLA in healthy donors. Primers: 60 Vbeta forward and 13 Jbeta reverse. This table comes from immunoSEQ multiplex PCR, and its TCRdb copy is limited to in-frame clones, with some not included. The sample lists 150,000 to 250,000 clones; around three quarters were seen once. Sequenced material: PBMCs. All receptors derive from a woman in her 30s in good health and CMV-seropositive.

The V call is TRBV6-6, the J call TRBJ2-5, with D possibly being TRBD1 (5 bases). V was clipped by 6 bases and J by 4 bases, with 12 bases between them. Germline V gene data show CDR1 as MNHNY and CDR2 as SVGAGI (reference sequence). The CDR3 consists of 13 residues. The chain's CDR3 is CASRLQERETQYF. CDR3 DNA sequence: TGTGCCAGCAGGCTACAGGAGCGAGAGACCCAGTACTTC.

This chain joins TRBV19 and TRBJ1-1, with 8 bases lining up with TRBD1. Per the germline V gene, CDR1 is LNHDA and CDR2 is SQIVND (reference sequence). This CDR3 has 15 residues. V was clipped by 5 bases and J by 10 bases; unmatched bases: 15. The DNA of the CDR3 is TGTGCCAGTAGTCCAGCCGGGACAGGTGAAACAGGAGCTTTCTTT. It encodes CASSPAGTGETGAFF.

This rearrangement joins TRBV18 to TRBJ2-1; no clear D. Trimming pared 2 bases from V and 0 bases from J, leaving 5 bases between. Germline CDR1 and CDR2: KGHSH and LQKENI. The CDR3 runs to 14 residues. The chain's CDR3 is CASSPLDSYNEQFF. The CDR3 DNA is TGTGCCAGCTCACCATTAGACTCCTACAATGAGCAGTTCTTC.

The CDR3 region is CASSEPGLNGYTF. Here the CDR3 DNA reads TGTGCCAGCAGCGAACCAGGTTTAAATGGCTACACCTTC. This sequence joins TRBV9 and TRBJ1-2; D gene uncertain. V lost 3 bases to trimming and J lost 6 bases, with 12 bases between them. This CDR3 has 13 amino acids. Germline CDR1 is SGDLS and CDR2 is YYNGEE.

The chain couples TRBV2 to TRBJ1-2; TRBD1 is a possible D gene (5 bases). Germline V CDR1 and CDR2: SNHLY, FYNNEI. V was clipped by 2 bases and J by 8 bases, with 15 bases between them. The length of the CDR3 is 14 residues. Here the CDR3 DNA reads TGTGCCAGCAGTGAATCGATGGCAGGGCTGGGCTACACCTTC. Translating gives CASSESMAGLGYTF.

This chain uses TRBV6-6 with TRBJ1-1; no clear D gene. Trimming left V 5 bases short and J 2 bases short, with 9 bases between. Per the germline V gene, CDR1 is MNHNY and CDR2 is SVGAGI (reference sequence). This CDR3 spans 13 amino acids. The CDR3 sequence: CASSMALNTEAFF. The CDR3 DNA reads TGTGCCAGCAGTATGGCCCTCAACACTGAAGCTTTCTTT.

The chain recombines TRBV4-3 with TRBJ2-4, with D perhaps matching TRBD1 (5 bases). The V gene lost 3 bases and the J gene lost 3 bases, with 21 bases spanning the gap. Germline CDR1 LGHNA, CDR2 YSLEER. CDR3 length: 18 amino acids. This CDR3 reads CASSHVLTGSRDKNIQYF. CDR3 in DNA: TGCGCCAGCAGCCATGTACTCACAGGTTCCAGGGACAAAAACATTCAGTACTTC.

This rearrangement joins TRBV27 to TRBJ2-7; 10 bases align to TRBD1. The CDR3 consists of 17 residues. The V gene's germline CDR1 is MNHEY and CDR2 SMNVEV (reference sequence). Trimming at V came to 6 bases and at J to 1 base, leaving 12 bases not matched to a gene. CDR3 loop: CASSSPLDRGPSYEQYF. CDR3 bases: TGTGCCAGCAGCTCCCCCCTCGACAGGGGGCCGTCCTACGAGCAGTACTTC.

The CDR3 loop reads CASSANRFYNEKLFF. For the CDR3, the DNA is TGTGCCAGCAGTGCAAACAGGTTTTATAATGAAAAACTGTTTTTT. The J gene is TRBJ1-4, the V gene TRBV6-5; possible D gene TRBD1, 5 bases. Trimming shortened V by 5 bases and J by 4 bases, and 14 bases separated the two germline ends. CDR1 MNHEY and CDR2 SVGAGI come from the germline V gene. The CDR3 spans 15 residues.

The J gene is TRBJ1-6, the V gene TRBV6-8, with a possible D match to TRBD1 (5 bases). V lost 7 bases and J lost 7, with 29 bases in between. Germline lookup yields CDR1 MNHGY and CDR2 SAAAGT. The CDR3 runs 19 residues. In nucleotides, the CDR3 is TGTGCCAGCACGAACCTCCTCGGACCCGGACAAGGAATAAATTCACCCCTCCACTTT. Amino acids: CASTNLLGPGQGINSPLHF.

The chain combines TRBV4-3 with TRBJ2-3, with 8 positions matching TRBD2. The germline gives CDR1 LGHNA, CDR2 YSLEER. There are 20 residues in the CDR3. The J segment lost 0 bases and the V segment lost 0 bases, leaving 14 bases of the junction unmatched. The DNA for the CDR3 is TGCGCCAGCAGCCAAGATGCCCCGCCCACTACTAGCGGTAGCACAGATACGCAGTATTTT. This sequence encodes CASSQDAPPTTSGSTDTQYF.

This chain connects TRBV5-1 to TRBJ2-5; 7 positions match TRBD2. This CDR3 is built from 16 residues. Trimming cost V 3 bases and J 3 bases; bases outside gene matches: 11. Germline CDR1 reads SGHRS; CDR2 reads YFSETQ. The CDR3 region has the DNA TGCGCCAGCAGCTACCGAAGGGAGGGGTTGGAAGAGACCCAGTACTTC. Its translation is CASSYRREGLEETQYF.

J is TRBJ1-5 and V is TRBV18; 7 bases match TRBD1. With V trimmed by 8 bases and J by 3 bases, 7 bases remained unmatched. Germline CDR1 reads KGHSH; CDR2 reads LQKENI. The CDR3 length is 14 residues. The DNA of the CDR3 is TGTGCCAGCGCGTTACAGGGGAACAATCAGCCCCAGCATTTT. Translating it yields CASALQGNNQPQHF. The full variable domain, completed using reference TRBV18 and TRBJ1-5, is NAGVMQNPRHLVRRRGQEARLRCSPMKGHSHVYWYRQLPEEGLKFMVYLQKENIIDESGMPKERFSAEFPKEGPSILRIQQVVRGDSAAYFCASALQGNNQPQHFGDGTRLSIL.

The CDR3 DNA sequence: TGTGCCAGCAGCCCGCGGCCAGCGGGAGTACCCTACGAGCAGTACTTC. Amino acids: CASSPRPAGVPYEQYF. This chain joins TRBV11-2 and TRBJ2-7; TRBD2 agrees at 8 bases. The CDR3 contains 16 residues. The ends lost 5 bases at V and 2 bases at J; junction bases unmatched: 11. Germline loops: CDR1 SGHAT, CDR2 FQNNGV.

The genes are TRBV2 and TRBJ2-7; TRBD1 matches at 8 bases. CDR3 size: 13 residues. The V segment lost 3 bases and the J segment 3 bases; nucleotides outside the gene matches: 1. Germline loops: CDR1 SNHLY, CDR2 FYNNEI. This CDR3 is CASSDGQGYEQYF. The CDR3, as DNA: TGTGCCAGCAGTGATGGACAGGGCTACGAGCAGTACTTC.

The chain combines TRBV11-3 with TRBJ2-1, with D tentatively TRBD1 (6 bases). V was cut by 5 bases and J by 2 bases, with 16 bases left in between. This CDR3 contains 16 residues. Germline CDR1 and CDR2: SGHNT and YENEEA. CDR3 region: CASSQSGQTTYNEQFF. DNA of the CDR3: TGTGCCAGCAGCCAATCAGGACAGACAACCTACAATGAGCAGTTCTTC.

The chain recombines TRBV10-1 with TRBJ1-3, with a possible D match to TRBD1 (5 bases). Trimming removed 8 bases from V and 0 bases from J, with 38 bases in between. The CDR3 runs 23 residues. CDR1 is WNHNN, CDR2 SYGVQD, per germline (reference sequence). For the CDR3, the DNA is TGCGCCAGCTCCGTGGGGAGGGTTAAATGGGGCGGGAAGGTTAATGACTCTGGAAACACCATATATTTT. Amino acid sequence: CASSVGRVKWGGKVNDSGNTIYF.

V is TRBV11-3 and J is TRBJ2-7, with D maybe TRBD1 (6 bases). CDR1 and CDR2 from the germline V gene are SGHNT and YENEEA. Trimming left V 6 bases short and J 6 bases short, with 15 bases between. The CDR3 is 13 amino acids. CDR3 region: CASSQRTAGEQYF. CDR3 nucleotides: TGTGCCAGCAGTCAAAGGACAGCCGGCGAGCAGTACTTC.

This clone was observed a handful of times. This chain connects TRBV25-1 to TRBJ1-2, with 10 bases matching TRBD1. This CDR3 comprises 15 residues. The trim removed 4 bases at V and 4 bases at J, leaving 6 bases unmatched. CDR1 is MGHDK and CDR2 is SYGVNS in the germline V gene. CDR3 residues: CASSADRGLVYGYTF. The CDR3 nucleotides read TGTGCCAGCAGTGCCGACAGGGGGCTTGTCTATGGCTACACCTTC.

This chain joins TRBV5-1 and TRBJ2-1; D is perhaps TRBD1 (6 bases). Germline V gene sequence: CDR1 SGHRS, CDR2 YFSETQ. The V end was cut by 4 bases, the J end by 5 bases, with 13 bases between. The CDR3 length is 14 residues. CDR3 amino acids: CASSQGTNNNEQFF. The CDR3 DNA follows: TGCGCCAGCAGCCAAGGGACAAATAACAATGAGCAGTTCTTC.

This clone turned up a few times. This chain connects TRBV4-1 to TRBJ1-1, with 7 bases fitting TRBD1. The junction had 2 bases not matched to a gene; V was cut back by 4 bases and J by 0 bases. Germline CDR1 and CDR2: MGHRA and YSYEKL. The CDR3 extends over 14 amino acids. In nucleotides, the CDR3 is TGCGCCAGCAGCCTGGGACAGCTGAACACTGAAGCTTTCTTT. Translated: CASSLGQLNTEAFF.

V is TRBV4-1 and J is TRBJ1-3, with a tentative D call TRBD1 (5 bases). V shed 1 base and J shed 0 bases, with 10 bases lying between them. The CDR3 loop spans 16 amino acids. CDR1 MGHRA and CDR2 YSYEKL come from the germline V gene. DNA for the CDR3: TGCGCCAGCAGCCAAGGCCGGGGGAGCTCTGGAAACACCATATATTTT. It codes for CASSQGRGSSGNTIYF.

The chain has TRBV5-3 and TRBJ1-1, with D perhaps matching TRBD1 (6 bases). TRBV5-3 is classed as an ORF, of uncertain function. V lost 2 bases to trimming and J lost 1 base, with 24 bases between them. The CDR3 has 19 amino acids. This CDR3 is CARSLNTTTGLGANTEAFF. CDR3 bases: TGTGCCAGAAGCTTAAACACGACGACAGGTCTCGGAGCGAACACTGAAGCTTTCTTT.

In the case of this clone: The same CDR3 can be traced to other DNA sequences in this sample. The rearrangement links TRBV19 to TRBJ2-7; 10 bases are shared with TRBD2. The CDR3 is 14 residues long. V trimming: 1 base; J trimming: 3 bases; junction bases outside the gene matches: 0. Germline V lookup: CDR1 LNHDA, CDR2 SQIVND (reference sequence). The CDR3 DNA reads TGTGCCAGTAGTATAGGGACTAGCGGCTACGAGCAGTACTTC. Amino acids: CASSIGTSGYEQYF.

This chain uses TRBV4-1 with TRBJ2-7, with 9 bases aligning to TRBD2. The V gene's germline CDR1 is MGHRA and CDR2 YSYEKL. CDR3 length: 17 residues. The J segment lost 3 bases and the V segment lost 0 bases, leaving 9 bases of the junction unmatched. The CDR3 reads CASSQDGGTAGGYEQYF. CDR3 bases: TGCGCCAGCAGCCAAGATGGGGGGACAGCGGGGGGCTACGAGCAGTACTTC.

V and J are TRBV7-9 and TRBJ2-5; 9 bases line up with TRBD1. The germline V gene has CDR1 SEHNR and CDR2 FQNEAQ (reference sequence). V lost 3 bases and J lost 5; bases outside the gene matches: 13. There are 17 residues in the CDR3. The CDR3 sequence is CASSFPGQGGVSETQYF. The CDR3 nucleotides are TGTGCCAGCAGCTTCCCGGGACAGGGAGGGGTGAGTGAGACCCAGTACTTC. Full variable domain (remainder filled in from reference TRBV7-9 and TRBJ2-5): DTGVSQNPRHKITKRGQNVTFRCDPISEHNRLYWYRQTLGQGPEFLTYFQNEAQLEKSRLLSDRFSAERPKGSFSTLEIQRTEQGDSAMYLCASSFPGQGGVSETQYFGPGTRLLVL.

The CDR3 nucleotides are TGTGCCAGCAGTTTATCGCCGGGGTACCAGCCCCAGCATTTT. Translated, it gives CASSLSPGYQPQHF. The chain uses TRBV27 and TRBJ1-5; D uncertain. V was cut by 0 bases and J by 7 bases, with 10 bases left in between. There are 14 residues in the CDR3. CDR1 MNHEY and CDR2 SMNVEV come from the germline V gene (reference sequence).

V gene TRBV6-5 combines with J gene TRBJ1-2; weak D call: TRBD1 (6 bases). The ends were cut back, 5 bases at V and 1 base at J, with 14 bases in the middle. Germline V lookup: CDR1 MNHEY, CDR2 SVGAGI. The CDR3 consists of 15 residues. The CDR3 loop reads CASSLDRFLNYGYTF. CDR3 nucleotide sequence: TGTGCCAGCAGTCTCGACAGGTTCCTTAACTATGGCTACACCTTC.

The rearrangement joins TRBV4-1 to TRBJ2-1, with 10 positions matching TRBD2. The CDR3 covers 17 residues. The V segment lost 6 bases and the J segment 3 bases; nucleotides outside the gene matches: 11. Germline CDR1 reads MGHRA; CDR2 reads YSYEKL. The DNA of the CDR3 is TGCGCCAGCAGTCATTCTACCGGGACTAGCGTCTACAATGAGCAGTTCTTC. Translation: CASSHSTGTSVYNEQFF.

The V call is TRBV5-6, the J call TRBJ2-2; a weak D match, TRBD2 (5 bases). V was cut by 0 bases and J by 6 bases, with 6 bases left in between. The CDR3 contains 13 residues. Germline V gene sequence: CDR1 SGHDT, CDR2 YYEEEE. CDR3 sequence (DNA): TGTGCCAGCAGCTTGGGGAGGCCCGGGGAGCTGTTTTTT. It translates to CASSLGRPGELFF.

V usage is TRBV4-1 and J usage is TRBJ2-3; D uncertain. Per germline, CDR1 MGHRA and CDR2 YSYEKL. V was clipped by 0 bases and J by 6 bases, with 7 bases between them. This CDR3 is built from 13 residues. The CDR3 loop is CASSQDVRDTQYF. The CDR3 DNA follows: TGCGCCAGCAGCCAAGATGTCAGGGATACGCAGTATTTT.